The 12 T cell receptor beta chains below were found in one sample sequenced in a study of control samples from healthy donors and cancer patients. Sequenced by immunoSEQ multiplex PCR; TCRdb stores in-frame clones only, minus some. The sample lists under 15,000 clones, around 94% occurring once. What was sequenced was PBMCs. The receptor set was obtained from an older man with head and neck cancer.

The chain recombines TRBV5-5 with TRBJ1-6, with D perhaps TRBD1 (5 bases). From germline, CDR1 is SGHKS and CDR2 YYEKEE (reference sequence). The germline V and J ends were trimmed by 4 bases and 0 bases, with 23 bases remaining between them. The CDR3 is 20 residues long. CDR3 amino acids: CASSPTDIGPGSSYNSPLHF. The CDR3 nucleotides are TGTGCCAGCAGCCCAACGGACATTGGACCGGGAAGCTCCTATAATTCACCCCTCCACTTT.

The V and J genes are TRBV6-1 and TRBJ2-2, with 9 bases identical to TRBD1. CDR1 is MNHNS, CDR2 SASEGT, per germline. Trimming at V came to 0 bases and at J to 7 bases, leaving 9 bases not matched to a gene. The CDR3 extends over 17 amino acids. The CDR3 sequence: CASSEAYTGGLGGELFF. The DNA for the CDR3 is TGTGCCAGCAGTGAAGCTTACACAGGGGGCCTAGGCGGGGAGCTGTTTTTT.

This chain links TRBV5-1 with TRBJ2-7; D call uncertain. Trimming shortened V by 0 bases and J by 0 bases, and 4 bases separated the two germline ends. There are 13 residues in the CDR3. The germline V gene has CDR1 SGHRS and CDR2 YFSETQ. CDR3 nucleotide sequence: TGCGCCAGCAGCTTGGACCCCTCCTACGAGCAGTACTTC. Translating it yields CASSLDPSYEQYF. Looking up the rest from reference TRBV5-1 and TRBJ2-7 gives the full variable domain: KAGVTQTPRYLIKTRGQQVTLSCSPISGHRSVSWYQQTPGQGLQFLFEYFSETQRNKGNFPGRFSGRQFSNSRSEMNVSTLELGDSALYLCASSLDPSYEQYFGPGTRLTVT.

In this sample, this clone turned up once. V is TRBV2 and J is TRBJ1-2, with a weak D call TRBD1 (6 bases). The V end was cut by 6 bases, the J end by 4 bases, with 9 bases between. The CDR3 contains 12 residues. CDR1 SNHLY and CDR2 FYNNEI come from the germline V gene. The CDR3 reads CASRTGTYGYTF. DNA of the CDR3: TGTGCCAGCAGAACAGGGACCTATGGCTACACCTTC.

The V call is TRBV11-1, the J call TRBJ2-3; D gene uncertain. In germline, CDR1 is SGHAT, CDR2 FQDESV (reference sequence). Trimming pared 0 bases from V and 0 bases from J, leaving 10 bases between. This CDR3 has 16 residues. The CDR3 coding sequence is TGTGCCAGCAGCTTAGCGGGCGGAGCTAGCACAGATACGCAGTATTTT. It translates to CASSLAGGASTDTQYF. The variable domain in full, with the rest retrieved from reference TRBV11-1 and TRBJ2-3, is EAEVAQSPRYKITEKSQAVAFWCDPISGHATLYWYRQILGQGPELLVQFQDESVVDDSQLPKDRFSAERLKGVDSTLKIQPAELGDSAMYLCASSLAGGASTDTQYFGPGTRLTVL.

The V call is TRBV29-1, the J call TRBJ2-3; 9 nucleotides line up with TRBD1. J lost 3 bases, V lost 5 bases, and 18 bases had no gene match. The germline CDR1 and CDR2 sequences are SQVTM and ANQGSEA. The CDR3 totals 18 residues. The CDR3, as DNA: TGCAGCGTTCGGCGACCGGGACAGGGCCCACCTGGTACAGATACGCAGTATTTT. Protein: CSVRRPGQGPPGTDTQYF.

The J gene is TRBJ2-1, the V gene TRBV7-8; the D gene is possibly TRBD2 (6 bases). Per germline, CDR1 SGHVS and CDR2 FQNEAQ. The CDR3 covers 14 residues. V was cut by 10 bases and J by 9 bases, with 22 bases left in between. This CDR3 is CATSSLVEGLEQFF. CDR3 in DNA: TGTGCCACGTCCTCCTTGGTGGAGGGGCTTGAGCAGTTCTTC.

The chain recombines TRBV28 with TRBJ1-5, with D tentatively TRBD1 (6 bases). The germline gives CDR1 MDHEN, CDR2 SYDVKM. This CDR3 is built from 14 residues. V was pared by 3 bases and J by 7 bases, with 13 bases between. The CDR3 here is CASSLSSGGQPQHF. The CDR3 DNA is TGTGCCAGCAGTTTGTCCTCTGGGGGCCAGCCCCAGCATTTT.

CDR3 protein: CASSLAPSGGYEQYF. The CDR3 bases are TGTGCCAGCAGCTTGGCCCCTAGCGGGGGCTACGAGCAGTACTTC. The V call is TRBV5-6, the J call TRBJ2-7; 10 bases are a match to TRBD2. The CDR3 is 15 amino acids. Germline lookup yields CDR1 SGHDT and CDR2 YYEEEE. Trimming at V came to 0 bases and at J to 3 bases, leaving 3 bases not matched to a gene. The entire variable domain, with the rest obtained from reference TRBV5-6 and TRBJ2-7, is as follows: DAGVTQSPTHLIKTRGQQVTLRCSPKSGHDTVSWYQQALGQGPQFIFQYYEEEERQRGNFPDRFSGHQFPNYSSELNVNALLLGDSALYLCASSLAPSGGYEQYFGPGTRLTVT.

The CDR3 DNA is TGTGCCAGCCGAACGTCGCAGGGTGCCAATTCACCCCTCCACTTT. It specifies CASRTSQGANSPLHF. The chain recombines TRBV6-4 with TRBJ1-6; possibly TRBD1 for D (5 bases). This CDR3 is 15 amino acids long. Germline CDR1 and CDR2: MRHNA and SNTAGT. The germline V and J ends were trimmed by 8 bases and 7 bases, with 18 bases remaining between them.

V is TRBV21-1 and J is TRBJ2-5; the table calls TRBD1, which could not be checked here. TRBV21-1 is a pseudogene segment. The CDR3 has 18 residues. CDR3 in DNA: TGTGCCAGCAGCAAAGCCCGCCGGAAGACAGGGGGCGGGGAGACCCAGTACTTC. Protein sequence: CASSKARRKTGGGETQYF.

The rearrangement uses TRBV6-5 and TRBJ2-5, with TRBD1 as a possible D gene (6 bases). CDR1 and CDR2 (germline): MNHEY, SVGAGI. V shed 6 bases and J shed 5 bases, with 16 bases lying between them. This CDR3 spans 14 amino acids. For the CDR3, the DNA is TGTGCCAGCAGGCCTCGAGCAGGGGCCGAGACCCAGTACTTC. This codes for CASRPRAGAETQYF.